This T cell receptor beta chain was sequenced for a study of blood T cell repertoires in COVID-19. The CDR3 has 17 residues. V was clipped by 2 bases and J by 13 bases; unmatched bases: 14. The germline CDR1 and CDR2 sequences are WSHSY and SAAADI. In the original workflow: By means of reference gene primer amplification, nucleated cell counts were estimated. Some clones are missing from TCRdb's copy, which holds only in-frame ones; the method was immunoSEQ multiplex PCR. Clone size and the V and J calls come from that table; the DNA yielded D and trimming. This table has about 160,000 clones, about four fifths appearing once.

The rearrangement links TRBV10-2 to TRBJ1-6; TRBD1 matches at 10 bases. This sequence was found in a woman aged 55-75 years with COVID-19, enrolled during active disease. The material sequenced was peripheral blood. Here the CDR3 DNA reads TGCGCCAGCAGTGAGCCCCGGGACAGGGGCAACAGTTGGCCCCTCCACTTT. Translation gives CASSEPRDRGNSWPLHF.